The clone carrying this TCR beta chain appeared once. Its antigen remains unidentified. V dropped 0 bases and J dropped 4 bases, with 7 bases sitting between them. The CDR3 loop spans 13 amino acids. Looked up from germline, CDR1 is MNHNY and CDR2 is SVGAGI (reference sequence). The sample is drawn from a study of Ad26.COV2.S vaccination and SARS-CoV-2 variants. The study, taken as a whole, reports: With respect to non-spike TCR breadth, vaccine and placebo recipients were similar. Spike-specific TCR breadth was greater in vaccine than placebo recipients. Using TCR breadth and depth analyses may have led to underestimated total T cell responses.

The method was immunoSEQ multiplex PCR; TCRdb's version includes in-frame clones alone and lacks a portion of them. The data show 150,000 to 200,000 clones, 87% seen once. Specimen: peripheral blood, collected after recovery from COVID-19. The chain couples TRBV6-6 to TRBJ2-7; D perhaps matches TRBD2 (5 bases). The sequence was collected from a human donor who had recovered from COVID-19. CDR3 in DNA: TGTGCCAGCAGTTACTCCCGGGATTACGAGCAGTACTTC. Its translation: CASSYSRDYEQYF.